This passage covers 19 T cell receptor beta chains from one sample sequenced in a study of blood T cell repertoires in COVID-19. Measured with immunoSEQ multiplex PCR; TCRdb has only the in-frame clones, and not every one. The table has roughly 60,000 clones, roughly 79% seen once. The source material was peripheral blood. The receptors here all came from a human donor in a cohort sampled during active COVID-19.

The chain employs TRBV7-9 and TRBJ1-1; tentatively, D is TRBD1 (5 bases). The V gene's germline CDR1 is SEHNR and CDR2 FQNEAQ (reference sequence). This CDR3 region has 14 residues. V was pared by 9 bases and J by 1 base, with 15 bases between. This chain's CDR3 is CASYPGLWNTEAFF. As DNA, the CDR3 is TGTGCCAGTTACCCGGGACTCTGGAACACTGAAGCTTTCTTT.

The chain joins TRBV27 to TRBJ2-7, with 8 bases fitting TRBD1. CDR3 size: 14 residues. V was clipped by 9 bases and J by 1 base; unmatched bases: 8. Germline V lookup: CDR1 MNHEY, CDR2 SMNVEV (reference sequence). CDR3 amino acids: CASSQGAGSYEQYF. Written as DNA, the CDR3 is TGTGCCAGTTCGCAGGGGGCTGGATCCTACGAGCAGTACTTC.

This chain uses TRBV2 with TRBJ2-2, with 11 positions matching TRBD2. J was trimmed by 4 bases and V by 5 bases; bases with no gene match: 12. Germline V lookup: CDR1 SNHLY, CDR2 FYNNEI. CDR3 size: 18 residues. The CDR3 loop reads CASSPRLAGKASTGELFF. The DNA of the CDR3 is TGTGCCAGCAGTCCGAGACTAGCGGGAAAAGCCAGCACCGGGGAGCTGTTTTTT.

This chain links TRBV24-1 with TRBJ2-3; D gene unclear. The V and J ends lost 3 bases and 1 base respectively, with 10 bases between them. The CDR3 covers 15 residues. The germline V gene has CDR1 KGHDR and CDR2 SFDVKD. CDR3 DNA sequence: TGTGCCACCAGTGATCCTGGCAGCGGCACAGATACGCAGTATTTT. Encoded protein: CATSDPGSGTDTQYF.

This rearrangement joins TRBV7-2 to TRBJ1-2, with 9 bases identical to TRBD1. CDR3 size: 15 residues. The junction had 10 bases not matched to a gene; V was cut back by 4 bases and J by 7 bases. CDR1 and CDR2 from the germline V gene are SGHTA and FQGNSA. DNA of the CDR3: TGTGCCAGCAGCTCCGGGACAGGGAGGCAAAGTGGCTACACCTTC. Its translation is CASSSGTGRQSGYTF.

This clone appeared a single time. This chain joins TRBV18 and TRBJ1-2, with no clear D. Germline loops: CDR1 KGHSH, CDR2 LQKENI. CDR3 length: 16 amino acids. V gave up 3 bases and J gave up 2 bases, with 16 bases separating them. CDR3 protein: CASSPPRRASNYGYTF. CDR3 DNA: TGTGCCAGCTCACCCCCAAGGAGGGCAAGCAACTATGGCTACACCTTC.

V gene TRBV5-4 combines with J gene TRBJ2-7; 8 bases map to TRBD1. Trimming removed 4 bases from V and 1 base from J; junction bases left unmatched: 1. The CDR3 runs 13 residues. Germline lookup yields CDR1 SGHNT and CDR2 YYREEE (reference sequence). CDR3 amino acids: CASSTGGSYEQYF. CDR3 nucleotide sequence: TGTGCCAGCAGCACAGGGGGTTCCTACGAGCAGTACTTC. The full variable domain, with the rest looked up from reference TRBV5-4 and TRBJ2-7, is ETGVTQSPTHLIKTRGQQVTLRCSSQSGHNTVSWYQQALGQGPQFIFQYYREEENGRGNFPPRFSGLQFPNYSSELNVNALELDDSALYLCASSTGGSYEQYFGPGTRLTVT.

The chain uses TRBV27 and TRBJ1-5; D gene ambiguous. The ends were cut back, 5 bases at V and 9 bases at J, with 20 bases in the middle. Germline CDR1 MNHEY, CDR2 SMNVEV (reference sequence). The CDR3 sequence is 15 residues long. CDR3 protein: CASSPISVAATPQHF. The CDR3 DNA follows: TGTGCCAGCAGTCCCATTAGCGTCGCGGCTACGCCCCAGCATTTT.

CDR3 DNA: TGTGCCAGCAGTTACGGATCGGACAGCCTCTATGGCTACACCTTC. Translation gives CASSYGSDSLYGYTF. This rearrangement joins TRBV6-2 or TRBV6-3 to TRBJ1-2, with D maybe TRBD1 (6 bases). Trimming took off 2 bases at V and 4 bases at J, with 14 bases between the two ends. The germline CDR1 and CDR2 sequences are MNHEY and SVGEGT. CDR3 size: 15 residues.

The rearrangement joins TRBV6-2 or TRBV6-3 to TRBJ2-7, with 8 nucleotides matching TRBD2. The CDR3 extends over 14 amino acids. J lost 8 bases, V lost 0 bases, and 6 bases had no gene match. From germline, CDR1 is MNHEY and CDR2 SVGEGT. CDR3 nucleotide sequence: TGTGCCAGCAGTTACTCGAGGACTAGCCAACAGCAGTACTTC. Its protein is CASSYSRTSQQQYF.

The rearrangement uses TRBV27 and TRBJ1-1; TRBD1 aligns across 7 bases. Germline CDR1 reads MNHEY; CDR2 reads SMNVEV (reference sequence). This CDR3 comprises 17 residues. V was clipped by 4 bases and J by 4 bases; unmatched bases: 15. DNA of the CDR3: TGTGCCAGCAGTTCCCGACACCGACAGGGTCGGGGCACTGAAGCTTTCTTT. This sequence encodes CASSSRHRQGRGTEAFF.

This clone was observed a handful of times. The genes are TRBV29-1 and TRBJ1-2; 10 bases line up with TRBD1. Trimming cost V 1 base and J 4 bases; bases outside gene matches: 3. The germline gives CDR1 SQVTM, CDR2 ANQGSEA. The CDR3 runs to 14 residues. The CDR3 sequence is CSVEGTGGGYGYTF. CDR3 DNA sequence: TGCAGCGTTGAAGGGACAGGGGGTGGCTATGGCTACACCTTC. The full variable domain, in which reference TRBV29-1 and TRBJ1-2 provide the parts outside the CDR3, is SAVISQKPSRDICQRGTSLTIQCQVDSQVTMMFWYRQQPGQSLTLIATANQGSEATYESGFVIDKFPISRPNLTFSTLTVSNMSPEDSSIYLCSVEGTGGGYGYTFGSGTRLTVV.

This clone was observed a few times. This sequence joins TRBV27 and TRBJ2-1, with 7 bases aligning to TRBD2. The ends lost 4 bases at V and 4 bases at J; junction bases unmatched: 10. The CDR3 has 16 amino acids. Per germline, CDR1 MNHEY and CDR2 SMNVEV (reference sequence). The CDR3 sequence is CASSSEPRGIYNEQFF. CDR3 DNA sequence: TGTGCCAGCAGTTCCGAGCCGCGGGGGATTTACAATGAGCAGTTCTTC.

This clone has a single count. The chain carries TRBV5-1 and TRBJ2-3, with 9 nucleotides matching TRBD2. The germline gives CDR1 SGHRS, CDR2 YFSETQ. The trim removed 2 bases at V and 4 bases at J, leaving 5 bases unmatched. There are 15 residues in the CDR3. The CDR3 spells CASSFSGSESDTQYF. The CDR3 DNA reads as TGCGCCAGCAGCTTTAGCGGGAGTGAGTCAGATACGCAGTATTTT.

The chain couples TRBV7-3 to TRBJ2-1; 14 bases match TRBD2. Germline CDR1 reads SGHTA; CDR2 reads FQGTGA. The CDR3 extends over 18 amino acids. The V and J ends lost 4 bases and 8 bases, in that order; junction bases with no gene match: 13. CDR3 in amino acids: CASSSITGLAGAGDEQFF. CDR3 bases: TGTGCCAGCAGCTCCATTACGGGACTAGCGGGAGCGGGAGATGAGCAGTTCTTC.

The rearrangement links TRBV18 to TRBJ1-1; 7 bases match TRBD1. Per germline, CDR1 KGHSH and CDR2 LQKENI. J lost 4 bases, V lost 4 bases, and 3 bases had no gene match. The CDR3 runs to 13 residues. For the CDR3, the DNA is TGTGCCAGCTCACAAGCAGGGGGCACTGAAGCTTTCTTT. It specifies CASSQAGGTEAFF.

The chain links TRBV5-8 to TRBJ2-1, with D possibly being TRBD2 (6 bases). Germline V lookup: CDR1 SGHTS, CDR2 YDEGEE. V gave up 0 bases and J gave up 4 bases, with 14 bases separating them. CDR3 length: 16 residues. CDR3 protein: CASSLGSGEVYNEQFF. CDR3 DNA sequence: TGTGCCAGCAGCTTGGGTAGCGGCGAAGTTTACAATGAGCAGTTCTTC. The entire variable domain, with the rest obtained from reference TRBV5-8 and TRBJ2-1, is as follows: EAGVTQSPTHLIKTRGQQATLRCSPISGHTSVYWYQQALGLGLQFLLWYDEGEERNRGNFPPRFSGRQFPNYSSELNVNALELEDSALYLCASSLGSGEVYNEQFFGPGTRLTVL.

This clone has a single count. The chain's CDR3 is CASGLGRGAEAFF. The CDR3 DNA follows: TGTGCTAGTGGACTCGGGAGGGGAGCTGAAGCTTTCTTT. The gene calls are TRBV12-5 and TRBJ1-1; D might be TRBD1 (5 bases). CDR1 and CDR2 from the germline V gene are LGHNT and FRNRAP. The CDR3 consists of 13 residues. With 6 bases removed from V and 6 bases from J, the gap between germline ends came to 14 bases.

V gene TRBV7-9 combines with J gene TRBJ1-6, with 7 bases aligning to TRBD1. The CDR3 length is 15 residues. Germline V gives CDR1 SEHNR, CDR2 FQNEAQ (reference sequence). J lost 9 bases, V lost 5 bases, and 10 bases had no gene match. This CDR3 is CASSTGTVLGSPLHF. In DNA form, the CDR3 reads TGTGCCAGCAGCACTGGGACAGTGCTAGGTTCACCCCTCCACTTT. Together with reference TRBV7-9 and TRBJ1-6, the CDR3 gives the full variable domain: DTGVSQNPRHKITKRGQNVTFRCDPISEHNRLYWYRQTLGQGPEFLTYFQNEAQLEKSRLLSDRFSAERPKGSFSTLEIQRTEQGDSAMYLCASSTGTVLGSPLHFGNGTRLTVT.